These T cell receptor beta chains were read from a single sample in a study of shared clonotypes between healthy human individuals. Assay: immunoSEQ multiplex PCR; the TCRdb copy retains only in-frame clones and omits some. Here the sample spans approximately 1.5 million clones, 98% to 99% being singletons. Sequenced material: naive CD4+ T cells sorted from blood. The receptors stem from a young man in good health. Each CDR3 is given with its conserved first and last residue. The order of the fields is V gene, J gene, D gene, clone size, CDR3 protein, CDR3 DNA. D genes are given only for firm matches. Clone size is stated in some rows and not others, as once, few, many or a class when expanded.

V: TRBV29-1; J: TRBJ1-2; D: TRBD1; size: once; CDR3: CSVPMGQGTINYGYTF; DNA: TGCAGCGTTCCCATGGGACAGGGGACGATTAACTATGGCTACACCTTC
V: TRBV7-9; J: TRBJ2-3; D: NA; size: NA; CDR3: CASSRITDTQYF; DNA: TGTGCCAGCAGTCGTATCACAGATACGCAGTATTTT
V: TRBV28; J: TRBJ1-1; D: NA; size: NA; CDR3: CASSRPPNTEAFF; DNA: TGTGCCAGCAGTCGCCCCCCGAACACTGAAGCTTTCTTT
V: TRBV28; J: TRBJ1-1; D: NA; size: NA; CDR3: CASSLFFYSDRNTEAFF; DNA: TGTGCCAGCAGTTTATTTTTTTATTCAGACAGGAACACTGAAGCTTTCTTT
V: TRBV5-4; J: TRBJ1-4; D: TRBD1; size: NA; CDR3: CASSSATTGSNEKLFF; DNA: TGTGCCAGCAGCTCGGCTACGACAGGGTCTAATGAAAAACTGTTTTTT
V: TRBV10-3; J: TRBJ1-5; D: NA; size: NA; CDR3: CAISAGVGQPQHF; DNA: TGTGCCATCAGTGCCGGGGTTGGTCAGCCCCAGCATTTT
V: TRBV7-9; J: TRBJ2-2; D: NA; size: NA; CDR3: CASSLKGTGELFF; DNA: TGTGCCAGCAGCTTAAAGGGTACCGGGGAGCTGTTTTTT
V: TRBV28; J: TRBJ2-1; D: TRBD1; size: NA; CDR3: CASRLTRGPPLDEQFF; DNA: TGTGCCAGCAGACTGACGAGGGGGCCTCCCCTCGATGAGCAGTTCTTC
V: TRBV18; J: TRBJ1-3; D: NA; size: NA; CDR3: CASSQITGFGNTIYF; DNA: TGTGCCAGCTCACAGATCACAGGGTTTGGAAACACCATATATTTT
V: TRBV10-3; J: TRBJ2-3; D: NA; size: NA; CDR3: CAIRGGGTDTQYF; DNA: TGTGCCATCAGAGGGGGGGGCACAGATACGCAGTATTTT
V: TRBV7-9; J: TRBJ2-3; D: NA; size: NA; CDR3: CASSLLAPTDTQYF; DNA: TGTGCCAGCAGCCTACTAGCACCTACAGATACGCAGTATTTT
V: TRBV28; J: TRBJ1-5; D: NA; size: NA; CDR3: CASSLLGFQPQHF; DNA: TGTGCCAGCAGTTTATTGGGATTCCAGCCCCAGCATTTT
V: TRBV5-4; J: TRBJ2-1; D: TRBD1; size: once; CDR3: CASSSGRQGLVSYNEQFF; DNA: TGTGCCAGCAGCTCTGGAAGACAGGGATTGGTCTCCTACAATGAGCAGTTCTTC
V: TRBV9; J: TRBJ2-2; D: TRBD1; size: NA; CDR3: CASSAGQGAYTGELFF; DNA: TGTGCCAGCAGCGCGGGACAGGGGGCGTATACCGGGGAGCTGTTTTTT
V: TRBV2; J: TRBJ2-3; D: NA; size: NA; CDR3: CASSVWGTGGGGTDTQYF; DNA: TGTGCCAGCAGTGTATGGGGAACAGGGGGAGGGGGCACAGATACGCAGTATTTT
V: TRBV28; J: TRBJ2-2; D: NA; size: once; CDR3: CASSFLRNTGELFF; DNA: TGTGCCAGCAGTTTCCTACGGAACACCGGGGAGCTGTTTTTT
V: TRBV5-1; J: TRBJ2-5; D: TRBD2; size: NA; CDR3: CASSTTSGRFGETQYF; DNA: TGCGCCAGCAGCACGACTAGCGGGAGGTTTGGGGAGACCCAGTACTTC
V: TRBV5-6; J: TRBJ2-1; D: TRBD1; size: NA; CDR3: CASSRDPRQGSEQFF; DNA: TGTGCCAGCAGCAGGGACCCCCGACAGGGGAGCGAGCAGTTCTTC
V: TRBV29-1; J: TRBJ1-2; D: NA; size: once; CDR3: CSVERSGPYGYTF; DNA: TGCAGCGTTGAACGGAGCGGTCCCTATGGCTACACCTTC
V: TRBV30; J: TRBJ1-3; D: TRBD1; size: NA; CDR3: CAWGQGSSGNTIYF; DNA: TGTGCCTGGGGACAGGGGTCATCTGGAAACACCATATATTTT
V: TRBV15; J: TRBJ2-7; D: NA; size: once; CDR3: CATSPSGGTAYEQYF; DNA: TGTGCCACCAGCCCGTCAGGGGGGACAGCCTACGAGCAGTACTTC
V: TRBV15; J: TRBJ2-3; D: TRBD2; size: NA; CDR3: CATSRGLADTDTQYF; DNA: TGTGCCACCAGCAGGGGACTAGCGGACACAGATACGCAGTATTTT
V: TRBV7-9; J: TRBJ2-2; D: NA; size: NA; CDR3: CASSRRAIFGSGELFF; DNA: TGTGCCAGCAGCCGCAGGGCCATATTTGGGTCCGGGGAGCTGTTTTTT
V: TRBV27; J: TRBJ1-5; D: TRBD1; size: NA; CDR3: CASSPTGTDQPQHF; DNA: TGTGCCAGCAGCCCGACAGGGACCGATCAGCCCCAGCATTTT
V: TRBV9; J: TRBJ2-3; D: NA; size: NA; CDR3: CASGRGLDTQYF; DNA: TGTGCCAGCGGAAGGGGGTTAGATACGCAGTATTTT
V: TRBV25-1; J: TRBJ2-7; D: TRBD2; size: NA; CDR3: CASRTSGRASEQYF; DNA: TGTGCCAGCAGGACTAGCGGGAGGGCGAGTGAGCAGTACTTC
V: TRBV11-3; J: TRBJ2-7; D: NA; size: NA; CDR3: CASSPLPTGNEQYF; DNA: TGTGCCAGCAGCCCCCTCCCAACAGGGAACGAGCAGTACTTC
V: TRBV19; J: TRBJ1-1; D: NA; size: NA; CDR3: CASSIRGGNTEAFF; DNA: TGTGCCAGTAGTATAAGGGGAGGCAACACTGAAGCTTTCTTT
V: TRBV4-2; J: TRBJ2-7; D: NA; size: NA; CDR3: CASSQESRGPDSYEQYF; DNA: TGTGCCAGCAGCCAAGAGAGCCGAGGCCCTGATTCCTACGAGCAGTACTTC
V: TRBV19; J: TRBJ2-7; D: NA; size: NA; CDR3: CASSRGGNYEQYF; DNA: TGTGCCAGTAGTAGGGGGGGCAACTACGAGCAGTACTTC
V: TRBV19; J: TRBJ1-5; D: TRBD1; size: NA; CDR3: CASSMGQGLGNQPQHF; DNA: TGTGCCAGTAGTATGGGACAGGGGCTTGGCAATCAGCCCCAGCATTTT
V: TRBV4-2; J: TRBJ2-3; D: TRBD1; size: NA; CDR3: CASSHLRGDTQYF; DNA: TGTGCCAGCAGCCACCTCAGGGGGGATACGCAGTATTTT
V: TRBV7-9; J: TRBJ1-2; D: TRBD1; size: NA; CDR3: CASSSPTGTGYTF; DNA: TGTGCCAGCAGCTCCCCGACAGGGACAGGCTACACCTTC
V: TRBV18; J: TRBJ2-3; D: TRBD2; size: NA; CDR3: CASSPPPSGRSPGVTDTQYF; DNA: TGTGCCAGCTCACCACCCCCAAGCGGGAGGAGTCCTGGGGTAACAGATACGCAGTATTTT
V: TRBV19; J: TRBJ2-5; D: NA; size: NA; CDR3: CASSPQMGSGETQYF; DNA: TGTGCCAGTAGTCCCCAGATGGGTTCTGGTGAGACCCAGTACTTC
V: TRBV19; J: TRBJ2-2; D: NA; size: NA; CDR3: CASSRHAGELFF; DNA: TGTGCCAGTAGTAGGCACGCCGGGGAGCTGTTTTTT
V: TRBV25-1; J: TRBJ1-5; D: NA; size: NA; CDR3: CASRVGNQPQHF; DNA: TGTGCCAGCAGAGTGGGCAATCAGCCCCAGCATTTT
V: TRBV6-5; J: TRBJ2-7; D: TRBD1; size: once; CDR3: CASSTTGGKAYEQYF; DNA: TGTGCCAGCAGTACGACAGGGGGTAAAGCCTACGAGCAGTACTTC
V: TRBV5-1; J: TRBJ2-1; D: NA; size: NA; CDR3: CASSLVTAENWGNEQFF; DNA: TGCGCCAGCAGCTTGGTAACAGCGGAGAATTGGGGCAATGAGCAGTTCTTC
V: TRBV28; J: TRBJ1-5; D: NA; size: NA; CDR3: CASSQLLDQPQHF; DNA: TGTGCCAGCAGCCAACTACTTGATCAGCCCCAGCATTTT
V: TRBV7-2; J: TRBJ2-7; D: NA; size: NA; CDR3: CASSLAAGNYEQYF; DNA: TGTGCCAGCAGCTTAGCGGCAGGGAACTACGAGCAGTACTTC
V: TRBV10-3; J: TRBJ1-2; D: NA; size: NA; CDR3: CAISQELRYGYTF; DNA: TGTGCCATCAGCCAGGAGCTCCGCTATGGCTACACCTTC